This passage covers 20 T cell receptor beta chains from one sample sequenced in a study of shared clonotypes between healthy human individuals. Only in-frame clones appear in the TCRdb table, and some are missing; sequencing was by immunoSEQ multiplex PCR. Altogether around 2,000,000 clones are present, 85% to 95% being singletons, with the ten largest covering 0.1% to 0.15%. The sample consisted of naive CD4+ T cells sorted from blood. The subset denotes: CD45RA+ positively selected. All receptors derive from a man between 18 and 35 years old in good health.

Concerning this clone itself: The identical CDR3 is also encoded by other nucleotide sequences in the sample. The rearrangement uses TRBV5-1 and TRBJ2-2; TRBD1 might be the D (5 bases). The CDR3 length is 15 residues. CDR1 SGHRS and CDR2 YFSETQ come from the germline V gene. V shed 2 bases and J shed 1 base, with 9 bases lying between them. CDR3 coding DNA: TGCGCCAGCAGCTTAGCAGGGTGGAACACCGGGGAGCTGTTTTTT. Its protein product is CASSLAGWNTGELFF.

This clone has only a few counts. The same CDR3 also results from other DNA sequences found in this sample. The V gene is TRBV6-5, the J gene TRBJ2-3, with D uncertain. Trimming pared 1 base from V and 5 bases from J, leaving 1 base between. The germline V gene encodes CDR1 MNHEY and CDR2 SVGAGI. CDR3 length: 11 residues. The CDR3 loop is CASSYLDTQYF. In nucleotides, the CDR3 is TGTGCCAGCAGTTACTTAGATACGCAGTATTTT.

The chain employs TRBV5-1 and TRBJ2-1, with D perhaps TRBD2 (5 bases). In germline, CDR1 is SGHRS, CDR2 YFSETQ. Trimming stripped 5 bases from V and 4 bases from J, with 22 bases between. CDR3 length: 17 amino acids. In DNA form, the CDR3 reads TGCGCCAGCAGACGCACGACGGGAAATACTCTTTACAATGAGCAGTTCTTC. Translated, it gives CASRRTTGNTLYNEQFF.

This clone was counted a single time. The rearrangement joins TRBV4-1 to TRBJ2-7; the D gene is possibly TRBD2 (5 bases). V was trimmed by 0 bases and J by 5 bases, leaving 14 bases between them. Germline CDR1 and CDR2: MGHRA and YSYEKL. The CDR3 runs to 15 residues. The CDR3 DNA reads TGCGCCAGCAGCCAAGATTATCAAGGGAGAAACGAGCAGTACTTC. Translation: CASSQDYQGRNEQYF.

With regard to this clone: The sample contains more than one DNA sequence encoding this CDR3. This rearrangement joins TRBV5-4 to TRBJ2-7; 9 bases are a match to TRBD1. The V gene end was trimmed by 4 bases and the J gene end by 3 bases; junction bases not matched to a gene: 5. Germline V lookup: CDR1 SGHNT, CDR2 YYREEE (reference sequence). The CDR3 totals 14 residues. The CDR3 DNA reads TGTGCCAGCAGCCTGGGACAGGGCCTCTACGAGCAGTACTTC. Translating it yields CASSLGQGLYEQYF.

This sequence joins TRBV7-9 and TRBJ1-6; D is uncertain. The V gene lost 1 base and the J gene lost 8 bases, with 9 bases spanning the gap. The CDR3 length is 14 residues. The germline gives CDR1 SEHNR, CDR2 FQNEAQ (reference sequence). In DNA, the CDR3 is TGTGCCAGCAGCTTAGGGGCCGCGGATTCACCCCTCCACTTT. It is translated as CASSLGAADSPLHF. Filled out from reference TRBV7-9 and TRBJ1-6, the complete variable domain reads DTGVSQNPRHKITKRGQNVTFRCDPISEHNRLYWYRQTLGQGPEFLTYFQNEAQLEKSRLLSDRFSAERPKGSFSTLEIQRTEQGDSAMYLCASSLGAADSPLHFGNGTRLTVT.

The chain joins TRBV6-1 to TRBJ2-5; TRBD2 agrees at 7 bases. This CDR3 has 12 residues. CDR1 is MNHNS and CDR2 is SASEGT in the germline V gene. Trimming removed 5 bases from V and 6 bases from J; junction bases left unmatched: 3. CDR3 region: CASSQSGKTQYF. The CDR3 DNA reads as TGTGCCAGCAGTCAAAGCGGGAAGACCCAGTACTTC.

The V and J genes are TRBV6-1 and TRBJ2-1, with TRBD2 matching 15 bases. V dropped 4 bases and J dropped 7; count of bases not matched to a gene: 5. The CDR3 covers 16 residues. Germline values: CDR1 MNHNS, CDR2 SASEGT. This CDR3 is CASSGTSGRGKNEQFF. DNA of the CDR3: TGTGCCAGCAGTGGGACTAGCGGGAGGGGGAAGAATGAGCAGTTCTTC.

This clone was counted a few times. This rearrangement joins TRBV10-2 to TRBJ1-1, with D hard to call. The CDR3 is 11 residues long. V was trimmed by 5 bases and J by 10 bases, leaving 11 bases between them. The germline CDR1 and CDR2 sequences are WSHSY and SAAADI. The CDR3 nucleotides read TGCGCCAGCAGTCGAGGAGGGATAGCTTTCTTT. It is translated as CASSRGGIAFF.

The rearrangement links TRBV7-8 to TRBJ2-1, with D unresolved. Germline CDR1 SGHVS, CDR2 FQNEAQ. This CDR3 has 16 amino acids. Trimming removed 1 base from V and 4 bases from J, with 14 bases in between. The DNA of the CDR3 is TGTGCCAGCAGCTTAGGTAGCTACAAGCATTACAATGAGCAGTTCTTC. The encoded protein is CASSLGSYKHYNEQFF.

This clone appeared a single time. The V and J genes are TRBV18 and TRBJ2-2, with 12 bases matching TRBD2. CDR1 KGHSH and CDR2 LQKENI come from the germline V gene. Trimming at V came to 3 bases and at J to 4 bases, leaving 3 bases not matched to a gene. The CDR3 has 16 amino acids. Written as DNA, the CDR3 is TGTGCCAGCTCACCTGGACTAGCGGGACTCACCGGGGAGCTGTTTTTT. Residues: CASSPGLAGLTGELFF.

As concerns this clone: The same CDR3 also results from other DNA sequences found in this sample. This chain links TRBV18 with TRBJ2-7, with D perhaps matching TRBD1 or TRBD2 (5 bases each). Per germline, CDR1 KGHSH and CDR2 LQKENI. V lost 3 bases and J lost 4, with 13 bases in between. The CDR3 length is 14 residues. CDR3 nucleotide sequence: TGTGCCAGCTCACCGTCCCAGGGACCATACGAGCAGTACTTC. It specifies CASSPSQGPYEQYF.

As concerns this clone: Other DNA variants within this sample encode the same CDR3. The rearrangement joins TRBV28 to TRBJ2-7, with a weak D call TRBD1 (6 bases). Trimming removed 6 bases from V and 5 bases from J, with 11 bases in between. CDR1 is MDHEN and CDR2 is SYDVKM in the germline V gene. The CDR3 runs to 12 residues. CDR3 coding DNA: TGTGCCAGCAGCCTGCCAGGGGACGAGCAGTACTTC. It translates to CASSLPGDEQYF.

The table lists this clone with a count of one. Written as DNA, the CDR3 is TGTGCCAGTAGTATGGGACAGGGAACGTATGGCTACACCTTC. This translates into CASSMGQGTYGYTF. The chain recombines TRBV19 with TRBJ1-2; TRBD1 matches 9 bases. V dropped 3 bases and J dropped 5; count of bases not matched to a gene: 4. The CDR3 is made up of 14 amino acids. Germline lookup yields CDR1 LNHDA and CDR2 SQIVND (reference sequence).

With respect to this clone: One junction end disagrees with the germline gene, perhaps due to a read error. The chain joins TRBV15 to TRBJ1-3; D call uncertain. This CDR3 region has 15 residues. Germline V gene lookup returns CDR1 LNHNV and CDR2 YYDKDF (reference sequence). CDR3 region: CATSRDRVPGNTIYF. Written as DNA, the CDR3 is TGTGCCACCAGCAGAGATAGAGTACCTGGGAACACCATATATTTT.

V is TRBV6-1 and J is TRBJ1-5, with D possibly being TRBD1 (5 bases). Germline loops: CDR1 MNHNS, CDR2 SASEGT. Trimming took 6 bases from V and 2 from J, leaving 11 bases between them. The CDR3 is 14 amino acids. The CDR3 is CASSGTPGNQPQHF. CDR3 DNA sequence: TGTGCCAGCAGCGGGACTCCGGGCAATCAGCCCCAGCATTTT.

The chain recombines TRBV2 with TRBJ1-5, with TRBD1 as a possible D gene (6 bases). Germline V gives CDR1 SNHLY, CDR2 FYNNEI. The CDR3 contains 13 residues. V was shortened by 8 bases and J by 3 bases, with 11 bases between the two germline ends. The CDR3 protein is CASHREDNQPQHF. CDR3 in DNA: TGTGCCAGCCACAGGGAGGACAATCAGCCCCAGCATTTT.

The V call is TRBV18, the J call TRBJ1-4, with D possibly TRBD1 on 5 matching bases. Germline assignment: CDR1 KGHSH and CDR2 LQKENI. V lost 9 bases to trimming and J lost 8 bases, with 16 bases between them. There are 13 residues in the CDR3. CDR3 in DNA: TGTGCCAGTGAGGGACCGGTAAACGAAAAACTGTTTTTT. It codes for CASEGPVNEKLFF.

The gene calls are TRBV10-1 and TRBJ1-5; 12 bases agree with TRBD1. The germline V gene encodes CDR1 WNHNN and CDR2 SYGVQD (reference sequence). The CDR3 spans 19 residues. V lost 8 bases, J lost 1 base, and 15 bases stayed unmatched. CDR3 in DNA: TGCGCCAGCTCGGGATCAGGGACAGGGGGCCACGGAAGCAATCAGCCCCAGCATTTT. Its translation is CASSGSGTGGHGSNQPQHF.

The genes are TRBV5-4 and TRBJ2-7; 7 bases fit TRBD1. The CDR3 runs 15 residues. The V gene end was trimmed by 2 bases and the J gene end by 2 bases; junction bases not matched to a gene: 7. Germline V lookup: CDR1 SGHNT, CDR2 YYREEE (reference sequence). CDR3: CASSLIGGETYEQYF. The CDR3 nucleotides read TGTGCCAGCAGCTTAATAGGGGGCGAAACCTACGAGCAGTACTTC. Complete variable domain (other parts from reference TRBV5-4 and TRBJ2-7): ETGVTQSPTHLIKTRGQQVTLRCSSQSGHNTVSWYQQALGQGPQFIFQYYREEENGRGNFPPRFSGLQFPNYSSELNVNALELDDSALYLCASSLIGGETYEQYFGPGTRLTVT.